A single sample is the source of the 24 T cell receptor beta chains below, sequenced in a study of technical replicates of blood from a few donors. Assay: immunoSEQ multiplex PCR; the TCRdb copy retains only in-frame clones and omits some. The data show approximately 70,000 clones, roughly 90% seen once. What was sequenced was T cells isolated from PBMCs. The origin of the receptors is a human donor in good health.

This chain connects TRBV7-9 to TRBJ1-1; maybe TRBD1 (5 bases). Germline CDR1 and CDR2: SEHNR and FQNEAQ (reference sequence). With 3 bases removed from V and 5 bases from J, the gap between germline ends came to 13 bases. The CDR3 spans 14 residues. The CDR3 is CASSFGGGRTEAFF. CDR3 nucleotides: TGTGCCAGCAGCTTTGGGGGTGGGAGGACTGAAGCTTTCTTT.

The gene calls are TRBV5-1 and TRBJ2-7; possibly TRBD1 for D (5 bases). Trimming shortened V by 0 bases and J by 2 bases, and 15 bases separated the two germline ends. Germline-derived CDR1 and CDR2 are SGHRS and YFSETQ. This CDR3 is 16 amino acids long. The CDR3 spells CASSLGNQGRAYEQYF. As DNA, the CDR3 is TGCGCCAGCAGCTTGGGCAATCAGGGTAGGGCCTACGAGCAGTACTTC. Variable domain in full (rest from reference TRBV5-1 and TRBJ2-7): KAGVTQTPRYLIKTRGQQVTLSCSPISGHRSVSWYQQTPGQGLQFLFEYFSETQRNKGNFPGRFSGRQFSNSRSEMNVSTLELGDSALYLCASSLGNQGRAYEQYFGPGTRLTVT.

V is TRBV6-1 and J is TRBJ2-3, with a tentative D call TRBD1 (5 bases). CDR1 MNHNS and CDR2 SASEGT come from the germline V gene. Trimming stripped 0 bases from V and 2 bases from J, with 18 bases between. The CDR3 has 18 amino acids. The CDR3: CASSEAAFTRVYTDTQYF. In nucleotides, the CDR3 is TGTGCCAGCAGTGAAGCGGCATTTACCAGGGTCTACACAGATACGCAGTATTTT.

This clone was seen only once. This chain links TRBV7-3 with TRBJ2-4, with 15 bases fitting TRBD2. The germline V gene has CDR1 SGHTA and CDR2 FQGTGA. V gave up 1 base and J gave up 3 bases; unmatched junction bases: 4. The CDR3 length is 18 residues. CDR3 protein: CASSLKGLAGGGKNIQYF. In DNA form, the CDR3 reads TGTGCCAGCAGCTTAAAGGGACTAGCGGGAGGCGGCAAAAACATTCAGTACTTC.

This clone was counted once. Compared with germline, one end of the junction differs, possibly owing to a read error. The chain carries TRBV7-7 and TRBJ2-7; maybe TRBD2 (6 bases). In germline, CDR1 is SSHAT, CDR2 FNYEAQ (reference sequence). The CDR3 sequence is 13 residues long. The CDR3 region has the DNA TGTGCTAGCAGCTTGGGGACTCTCGGCGAGCAGTACTTC. Translated, it gives CASSLGTLGEQYF.

A few counts support this clone. The V call is TRBV19, the J call TRBJ2-7; tentative D call: TRBD1 (5 bases). Germline values: CDR1 LNHDA, CDR2 SQIVND (reference sequence). The CDR3 sequence is 12 residues long. Trimming removed 6 bases from V and 5 bases from J, with 11 bases in between. The CDR3 protein is CASRGPLDEQYF. Here the CDR3 DNA reads TGTGCCAGTAGGGGGCCCCTTGACGAGCAGTACTTC.

This chain joins TRBV29-1 and TRBJ2-7; tentative D call: TRBD1 (6 bases). Between the trimmed V and J ends, which lost 3 bases and 6 bases, there was a span of 9 bases. This CDR3 is built from 11 residues. CDR1 and CDR2 from the germline V gene are SQVTM and ANQGSEA. CDR3 sequence (DNA): TGCAGCGTTGACATGGGGGCCGAGCAGTACTTC. Its translation: CSVDMGAEQYF.

The chain combines TRBV10-3 with TRBJ2-1, with D possibly TRBD2 on 6 matching bases. The V gene's germline CDR1 is ENHRY and CDR2 SYGVKD. The germline V and J ends were trimmed by 0 bases and 5 bases, with 20 bases remaining between them. The CDR3 contains 18 residues. Here the CDR3 reads CAISESPGYGGGDNEQFF. DNA of the CDR3: TGTGCCATCAGTGAGTCGCCAGGGTACGGGGGAGGCGACAATGAGCAGTTCTTC.

The chain couples TRBV28 to TRBJ1-1, with a weak D call TRBD1 (6 bases). This CDR3 contains 14 residues. With 3 bases removed from V and 5 bases from J, the gap between germline ends came to 13 bases. Germline values: CDR1 MDHEN, CDR2 SYDVKM. The CDR3 protein is CASSFQRGGTEAFF. CDR3 nucleotide sequence: TGTGCCAGCAGTTTTCAGAGAGGGGGAACTGAAGCTTTCTTT.

The chain is built from TRBV9 and TRBJ2-5, with a tentative D call TRBD1 (6 bases). V shed 4 bases and J shed 2 bases, with 15 bases lying between them. Germline assignment: CDR1 SGDLS and CDR2 YYNGEE. The CDR3 contains 15 residues. CDR3 nucleotide sequence: TGTGCCAGCAGCCTCCGGACAGTACCACAAGAGACCCAGTACTTC. Amino acid sequence: CASSLRTVPQETQYF.

The chain uses TRBV7-9 and TRBJ2-3, with D possibly being TRBD1 (6 bases). The V and J ends lost 4 bases and 6 bases respectively, with 8 bases between them. CDR3 length equals 12 residues. The germline V gene encodes CDR1 SEHNR and CDR2 FQNEAQ (reference sequence). The CDR3 here is CASSWTVDTQYF. In DNA, the CDR3 is TGTGCCAGCAGCTGGACAGTCGATACGCAGTATTTT.

The V gene is TRBV5-1, the J gene TRBJ2-1; TRBD1 might be the D (6 bases). This CDR3 is built from 13 residues. Germline values: CDR1 SGHRS, CDR2 YFSETQ. V shed 0 bases and J shed 9 bases, with 10 bases lying between them. The CDR3 bases are TGCGCCAGCAGCTTGGCGCTACAGGGTGAGCAGTTCTTC. It codes for CASSLALQGEQFF.

The chain uses TRBV11-2 and TRBJ1-2; 7 nucleotides line up with TRBD1. V trimming: 5 bases; J trimming: 0 bases; junction bases outside the gene matches: 18. The length of the CDR3 is 19 residues. Germline V gene data show CDR1 as SGHAT and CDR2 as FQNNGV. For the CDR3, the DNA is TGTGCCAGCAGCCACGCTTTCGTAGTTTACAGGGGCGCTAACTATGGCTACACCTTC. Encoded protein: CASSHAFVVYRGANYGYTF.

The chain carries TRBV6-5 and TRBJ2-7; TRBD2 agrees at 9 bases. Looked up from germline, CDR1 is MNHEY and CDR2 is SVGAGI. J was trimmed by 0 bases and V by 6 bases; bases with no gene match: 6. The CDR3 sequence is 15 residues long. This CDR3 reads CASRAAGGPSYEQYF. The CDR3 coding sequence is TGTGCCAGCAGGGCAGCGGGAGGTCCCTCCTACGAGCAGTACTTC.

This chain joins TRBV7-2 and TRBJ2-7, with D maybe TRBD2 (6 bases). The germline V gene encodes CDR1 SGHTA and CDR2 FQGNSA. Deletions cut 1 base from V and 7 bases from J, with 14 bases between. The CDR3 runs 14 residues. CDR3 DNA: TGTGCCAGCAGCTTAGAATACGGGAGAGGGGAGCAGTACTTC. This gives the protein CASSLEYGRGEQYF.

The V and J genes are TRBV4-2 and TRBJ1-5; no definite D call. Trimming shortened V by 3 bases and J by 4 bases, and 10 bases separated the two germline ends. The CDR3 has 14 residues. Germline CDR1 is LGHNA and CDR2 is YNFKEQ. Here the CDR3 reads CASSQEGGNQPQHF. Here the CDR3 DNA reads TGTGCCAGCAGCCAGGAGGGCGGAAATCAGCCCCAGCATTTT.

The CDR3 DNA reads TGTGCCAGCAGTTACCCCGGACTAGCGGGAGATGAGCAGTTCTTC. As protein: CASSYPGLAGDEQFF. The rearrangement joins TRBV6-5 to TRBJ2-1, with 13 positions matching TRBD2. With V trimmed by 2 bases and J by 8 bases, 3 bases remained unmatched. Looked up from germline, CDR1 is MNHEY and CDR2 is SVGAGI. The CDR3 is 15 residues long.

This clone came up once. The rearrangement links TRBV7-2 to TRBJ1-2; TRBD1 agrees at 9 bases. J was trimmed by 6 bases and V by 0 bases; bases with no gene match: 5. This CDR3 region has 15 residues. Germline CDR1 and CDR2: SGHTA and FQGNSA. CDR3 bases: TGTGCCAGCAGCTTAGCGGGGACAGGGATCGATGGCTACACCTTC. Translating gives CASSLAGTGIDGYTF.

The rearrangement joins TRBV7-2 to TRBJ2-2; D gene uncertain. V was clipped by 4 bases and J by 7 bases, with 13 bases between them. The CDR3 consists of 14 residues. Germline CDR1 is SGHTA and CDR2 is FQGNSA. The CDR3 sequence is CASSSQSRIGELFF. CDR3 nucleotide sequence: TGTGCCAGCAGCTCACAGTCCCGAATCGGGGAGCTGTTTTTT.

The chain couples TRBV5-1 to TRBJ1-4, with 8 bases identical to TRBD1. J lost 8 bases, V lost 3 bases, and 18 bases had no gene match. The germline CDR1 and CDR2 sequences are SGHRS and YFSETQ. The CDR3 is 18 residues long. The CDR3 DNA reads TGCGCCAGCAGCTACTCCTTGTTACCGGGACAGGCAAAAGAAAAACTGTTTTTT. Translating it yields CASSYSLLPGQAKEKLFF.

This rearrangement joins TRBV10-2 to TRBJ2-1; no firm D call. The CDR3 is 13 residues long. The V end lost 6 bases, the J end lost 9 bases, and 15 bases lay between the germline ends. Germline V gives CDR1 WSHSY, CDR2 SAAADI. CDR3 DNA sequence: TGCGCCAGCAGCGATTATAGTTTACGTGAGCAGTTCTTC. Amino acids: CASSDYSLREQFF.

The rearrangement joins TRBV6-1 to TRBJ1-2, with 11 positions matching TRBD1. Per the germline V gene, CDR1 is MNHNS and CDR2 is SASEGT. The CDR3 sequence is 16 residues long. V shed 2 bases and J 8 bases; nucleotides not matched to a gene: 10. CDR3 nucleotide sequence: TGTGCCAGCAGTGAATTAGGTGGGACAGGGGGTGGAGGCTACACCTTC. It translates to CASSELGGTGGGGYTF.

The rearrangement uses TRBV28 and TRBJ1-1, with D unclear. Trimming took 8 bases from V and 6 from J, leaving 7 bases between them. This CDR3 has 10 residues. Germline V gene lookup returns CDR1 MDHEN and CDR2 SYDVKM. CDR3 DNA: TGTGCCAGCGAACGGGCTGAAGCTTTCTTT. The encoded protein is CASERAEAFF.

J is TRBJ2-5 and V is TRBV19; D is ambiguous. V dropped 5 bases and J dropped 4 bases, with 23 bases sitting between them. Germline V lookup: CDR1 LNHDA, CDR2 SQIVND (reference sequence). The CDR3 runs 17 residues. CDR3 DNA sequence: TGTGCCAGTAGTTCCCAAACCAGACACACCGCTGGAGAGACCCAGTACTTC. Translating it yields CASSSQTRHTAGETQYF.